The 3 T cell receptor beta chains listed next were all sequenced from one sample in a study of blood T cell repertoires in COVID-19. TCRdb's copy holds only in-frame clones and misses some; the assay was immunoSEQ multiplex PCR. Of nearly 250,000 clones in the sample, around 90% were seen once. Sequenced: PBMCs or T cells enriched from blood (not recorded which). These receptors were collected from a man over 45 who had been exposed to COVID-19.

The chain couples TRBV5-1 to TRBJ2-5; 7 nucleotides line up with TRBD1. The germline CDR1 and CDR2 sequences are SGHRS and YFSETQ. V lost 2 bases, J lost 4 bases, and 2 bases stayed unmatched. The CDR3 loop spans 13 amino acids. CDR3 protein: CASSFPGGETQYF. As DNA, the CDR3 is TGCGCCAGCAGCTTCCCAGGGGGAGAGACCCAGTACTTC. Combining the CDR3 with reference TRBV5-1 and TRBJ2-5 gives the whole variable domain KAGVTQTPRYLIKTRGQQVTLSCSPISGHRSVSWYQQTPGQGLQFLFEYFSETQRNKGNFPGRFSGRQFSNSRSEMNVSTLELGDSALYLCASSFPGGETQYFGPGTRLLVL.

The rearrangement uses TRBV25-1 and TRBJ1-2; 9 bases line up with TRBD1. The CDR3 is 14 residues long. V trimming: 1 base; J trimming: 8 bases; junction bases outside the gene matches: 5. Germline V gene lookup returns CDR1 MGHDK and CDR2 SYGVNS. Here the CDR3 DNA reads TGTGCCAGCAGTGAATGGGGACAGGGCGTGGGCTACACCTTC. It codes for CASSEWGQGVGYTF.

The V gene is TRBV20-1, the J gene TRBJ1-2; D may be TRBD1 (5 bases). V was cut by 0 bases and J by 6 bases, with 5 bases left in between. The CDR3 consists of 11 residues. Germline V gene data show CDR1 as DFQATT and CDR2 as SNEGSKA (reference sequence). The CDR3 region has the DNA TGCAGTGCTAGAGACAGGGATGGCTACACCTTC. This gives the protein CSARDRDGYTF.